The 18 T cell receptor beta chains presented below share a single source sample, sequenced in a study of T-cell reconstitution after alpha-beta-depleted transplantation in children. Preparation of the TCRbeta library used unique molecular identifiers. TCRdb used MiXCR to reprocess the PCR reads, holding one entry per CDR3 protein. The table lists about 100,000 distinct CDR3 sequences, around 6% of them singletons. This sample comprised PBMCs, mostly from graft donor cells, obtained 60 days after TCRalphabeta/CD19-depleted stem cell transplant. Source of these receptors: a female patient aged 2-15 years who had a stem cell transplant for Fanconi anemia, so the T cells may come from the graft donor.

This chain connects TRBV11-2 to TRBJ2-7; TRBD1 matches at 8 bases. This CDR3 is 18 amino acids long. The V gene's germline CDR1 is SGHAT and CDR2 FQNNGV. The J segment lost 4 bases and the V segment lost 0 bases, leaving 14 bases of the junction unmatched. The CDR3 reads CASSLDTGTGGDWYEQYF. In DNA, the CDR3 is TGTGCCAGCAGCTTAGACACCGGGACAGGAGGTGATTGGTACGAGCAGTACTTC.

This clonotype occurred a few times. The chain employs TRBV18 and TRBJ2-3; no clear D. The CDR3 extends over 12 amino acids. Germline V gene data show CDR1 as KGHSH and CDR2 as LQKENI. The V end lost 1 base, the J end lost 10 bases, and 9 bases lay between the germline ends. The CDR3 DNA follows: TGTGCCAGCTCACCACTTCTGGAAGCGCAGTATTTT. Translation: CASSPLLEAQYF.

This chain links TRBV2 with TRBJ2-5, with 9 bases matching TRBD1. CDR3 length equals 14 residues. Germline loops: CDR1 SNHLY, CDR2 FYNNEI. The trim removed 6 bases at V and 5 bases at J, leaving 7 bases unmatched. CDR3 residues: CASRQGASGETQYF. DNA for the CDR3: TGTGCCAGCAGACAGGGGGCATCAGGGGAGACCCAGTACTTC.

In its sample, this clonotype was seen many times. The gene calls are TRBV11-2 and TRBJ1-4; D call uncertain. Trimming pared 5 bases from V and 1 base from J, leaving 11 bases between. The CDR3 length is 15 residues. Germline V gives CDR1 SGHAT, CDR2 FQNNGV. CDR3 bases: TGTGCCAGCAGCCGAACGGTGGGAACTAATGAAAAACTGTTTTTT. Its protein is CASSRTVGTNEKLFF. The whole variable domain, remainder taken from reference TRBV11-2 and TRBJ1-4, is EAGVAQSPRYKIIEKRQSVAFWCNPISGHATLYWYQQILGQGPKLLIQFQNNGVVDDSQLPKDRFSAERLKGVDSTLKIQPAKLEDSAVYLCASSRTVGTNEKLFFGSGTQLSVL.

This clonotype was recorded many times. V and J are TRBV29-1 and TRBJ1-4; possibly TRBD1 for D (5 bases). The CDR3 length is 14 residues. In germline, CDR1 is SQVTM, CDR2 ANQGSEA. The CDR3 DNA reads as TGCGCTGGGACCTACAGTGCAACTAATGAAAAACTGTTTTTT. This gives the protein CAGTYSATNEKLFF.

Many counts were recorded for this clonotype. The chain joins TRBV10-2 to TRBJ2-3, with 14 bases matching TRBD2. CDR3 length equals 17 residues. Per germline, CDR1 WSHSY and CDR2 SAAADI. With V trimmed by 4 bases and J by 1 base, 4 bases remained unmatched. This CDR3 reads CASSGTSGRRGTDTQYF. Here the CDR3 DNA reads TGCGCCAGCAGTGGGACTAGCGGGAGGAGAGGCACAGATACGCAGTATTTT.

This clonotype was recorded at least ten times. The V call is TRBV12-3 or TRBV12-4, the J call TRBJ2-2; D gene ambiguous. V lost 2 bases and J lost 5, with 9 bases in between. The CDR3 totals 14 residues. The DNA of the CDR3 is TGTGCCAGCAGTTTATTTTCGGATACCGGGGAGCTGTTTTTT. Protein product: CASSLFSDTGELFF.

This clonotype was seen a handful of times. This chain links TRBV20-1 with TRBJ2-3; 8 positions agree with TRBD2. The CDR3 has 16 amino acids. The junction had 8 bases not matched to a gene; V was cut back by 2 bases and J by 1 base. Germline V gene lookup returns CDR1 DFQATT and CDR2 SNEGSKA (reference sequence). DNA of the CDR3: TGCAGTGCTAGATCACCGGGGGGGGCGGGCACAGATACGCAGTATTTT. This encodes CSARSPGGAGTDTQYF.

The chain couples TRBV5-1 to TRBJ1-3; D is unresolved. The V gene lost 4 bases and the J gene lost 4 bases, with 9 bases spanning the gap. The CDR3 totals 13 residues. Germline CDR1 is SGHRS and CDR2 is YFSETQ. For the CDR3, the DNA is TGCGCCAGCAGCGGACTACAGGGAAACACCATATATTTT. Its protein product is CASSGLQGNTIYF.

V and J are TRBV4-2 and TRBJ2-7, with D perhaps matching TRBD2 (5 bases). This CDR3 contains 17 residues. The germline V gene has CDR1 LGHNA and CDR2 YNFKEQ. Trimming removed 1 base from V and 2 bases from J, with 18 bases in between. The CDR3 spells CASSQALSSGPAYEQYF. CDR3 in DNA: TGTGCCAGCAGCCAAGCTCTCAGCAGCGGTCCAGCCTACGAGCAGTACTTC.

This clonotype has ten or more counts. This chain connects TRBV21-1 to TRBJ2-3; the D call in the table, TRBD1, was not verified against the DNA. TRBV21-1 is classified as a pseudogene. The CDR3 contains 17 residues. The CDR3 DNA reads as TGTGCCAGCAGCAAAGAAAGGGAGGCAGGGAAGGGGGATACGCAGTATTTT. Its protein is CASSKEREAGKGDTQYF.

This clonotype was seen ten or more times. J is TRBJ2-3 and V is TRBV14; no clear D gene. The CDR3 totals 13 residues. The germline V gene encodes CDR1 SGHDN and CDR2 FVKESK. V was shortened by 1 base and J by 6 bases, with 8 bases between the two germline ends. CDR3 DNA sequence: TGTGCCAGCAGCCAAGGTTGGTGGGATACGCAGTATTTT. It yields the protein CASSQGWWDTQYF.

This clonotype was picked up a small number of times. V is TRBV12-3 or TRBV12-4 and J is TRBJ2-3; TRBD2 aligns across 8 bases. Germline trimming cut 1 base from V and 6 bases from J; bases unmatched to any gene: 6. This CDR3 is 15 amino acids long. Here the CDR3 reads CASSLVGVAGDTQYF. The CDR3, as DNA: TGTGCCAGCAGTTTAGTAGGTGTAGCGGGGGATACGCAGTATTTT.

This clonotype was detected ten times or more. The gene calls are TRBV11-2 and TRBJ2-5; TRBD1 matches at 9 bases. V gave up 5 bases and J gave up 5 bases; unmatched junction bases: 6. Germline V CDR1 and CDR2: SGHAT, FQNNGV. This CDR3 comprises 14 residues. The DNA for the CDR3 is TGTGCCAGCAGCGCGAACAGGGGGCGGGAGACCCAGTACTTC. It encodes CASSANRGRETQYF.

The V call is TRBV2, the J call TRBJ1-5; D is uncertain. The CDR3 sequence is 14 residues long. CDR1 is SNHLY, CDR2 FYNNEI, per germline. The V end was cut by 2 bases, the J end by 3 bases, with 8 bases between. Written as DNA, the CDR3 is TGTGCCAGCAGTGAATCCGGCCCCAATCAGCCCCAGCATTTT. Translating gives CASSESGPNQPQHF.

This clonotype was observed at least ten times. The chain combines TRBV5-1 with TRBJ2-3, with D tentatively TRBD1 or TRBD2 (5 bases each). Germline loops: CDR1 SGHRS, CDR2 YFSETQ. This CDR3 has 14 amino acids. Trimming pared 4 bases from V and 6 bases from J, leaving 15 bases between. The CDR3 DNA reads TGCGCCAGCAGCCCAGGGTTCAGGGAGGATACGCAGTATTTT. It yields the protein CASSPGFREDTQYF.

This chain links TRBV12-3 or TRBV12-4 with TRBJ2-3; no firm D call. The CDR3 sequence is 13 residues long. The V end lost 4 bases, the J end lost 2 bases, and 7 bases lay between the germline ends. This CDR3 reads CASSYKFTDTQYF. The CDR3 nucleotides are TGTGCCAGCAGTTATAAGTTCACAGATACGCAGTATTTT.

This clonotype was seen more than once but under ten times. The chain joins TRBV20-1 to TRBJ2-3; TRBD1 agrees at 7 bases. Germline values: CDR1 DFQATT, CDR2 SNEGSKA (reference sequence). V shed 0 bases and J 2 bases; nucleotides not matched to a gene: 2. The CDR3 sequence is 14 residues long. The CDR3 DNA sequence: TGCAGTGCTAGAGACGGACAGGCCACAGATACGCAGTATTTT. Its translation: CSARDGQATDTQYF.